A single sample gave rise to the 29 T cell receptor beta chains below, sequenced in a study of blood T cell repertoires in COVID-19. Here immunoSEQ multiplex PCR was the method, and the copy in TCRdb shows in-frame clones only, minus some. The table lists around 110,000 clones, about 79% of them singletons. Sequenced: peripheral blood. The receptors derive from a man older than 75 with COVID-19, enrolled during active disease.

The rearrangement joins TRBV7-3 to TRBJ2-5; TRBD2 might be the D (6 bases). V shed 1 base and J shed 5 bases, with 14 bases lying between them. CDR1 SGHTA and CDR2 FQGTGA come from the germline V gene. The CDR3 loop spans 15 amino acids. CDR3 loop: CASSLIGGMGETQYF. CDR3 in DNA: TGTGCCAGCAGCTTAATTGGCGGGATGGGGGAGACCCAGTACTTC.

The CDR3 loop reads CASSYDRGNYEQYF. The DNA of the CDR3 is TGTGCCAGCAGTTATGACAGGGGGAATTACGAGCAGTACTTC. The rearrangement joins TRBV5-4 to TRBJ2-7; 9 bases align to TRBD1. From germline, CDR1 is SGHNT and CDR2 YYREEE (reference sequence). J was trimmed by 4 bases and V by 5 bases; bases with no gene match: 7. This CDR3 contains 14 residues.

This rearrangement joins TRBV7-3 to TRBJ2-1; D uncertain. Germline V gives CDR1 SGHTA, CDR2 FQGTGA. The germline V and J ends were trimmed by 8 bases and 9 bases, with 11 bases remaining between them. There are 11 residues in the CDR3. CDR3 region: CASPSCCEQFF. CDR3 DNA sequence: TGTGCCAGCCCTAGTTGCTGTGAGCAGTTCTTC.

The chain has TRBV10-2 and TRBJ2-3; 7 nucleotides line up with TRBD2. Germline CDR1 WSHSY, CDR2 SAAADI. V shed 6 bases, J shed 3 bases, and the junction held 15 bases outside the gene matches. The CDR3 contains 17 residues. CDR3 bases: TGCGCCAGCAGAGCTCACTCCGGTGGACTAGGGACAGATACGCAGTATTTT. Encoded protein: CASRAHSGGLGTDTQYF.

The chain uses TRBV18 and TRBJ2-7; possible D gene TRBD1, 6 bases. Trimming pared 2 bases from V and 4 bases from J, leaving 12 bases between. Germline V gives CDR1 KGHSH, CDR2 LQKENI. This CDR3 has 14 amino acids. The CDR3 DNA reads as TGTGCCAGCTCACCAGATACAGGGATGTACGAGCAGTACTTC. It yields the protein CASSPDTGMYEQYF.

A remark on this clone: Sequence at one end of the junction differs from germline and may be a read error. This chain joins TRBV6-1 and TRBJ2-3; 8 nucleotides line up with TRBD2. CDR1 and CDR2 (germline): MNHNS, SASEGT. CDR3 size: 15 residues. The CDR3: CASNELADYTDTQYF. CDR3 sequence (DNA): TGTGCCAGCAATGAACTAGCGGACTACACAGATACGCAGTATTTT.

V is TRBV12-3 or TRBV12-4 and J is TRBJ2-2, with D maybe TRBD2 (6 bases). V gave up 4 bases and J gave up 6 bases, with 6 bases separating them. The CDR3 has 12 residues. CDR3 DNA sequence: TGTGCCAGCAGTTCTAGCGCCGGGGAGCTGTTTTTT. Translating gives CASSSSAGELFF.

The chain links TRBV5-1 to TRBJ2-3, with 13 bases aligning to TRBD2. V was pared by 0 bases and J by 3 bases, with 1 base of the junction left unmatched. Per the germline V gene, CDR1 is SGHRS and CDR2 is YFSETQ. This CDR3 has 16 residues. The CDR3 spells CASSLGLAGGTDTQYF. CDR3 bases: TGCGCCAGCAGCTTGGGACTAGCGGGAGGAACAGATACGCAGTATTTT. Full variable domain (rest looked up from reference TRBV5-1 and TRBJ2-3): KAGVTQTPRYLIKTRGQQVTLSCSPISGHRSVSWYQQTPGQGLQFLFEYFSETQRNKGNFPGRFSGRQFSNSRSEMNVSTLELGDSALYLCASSLGLAGGTDTQYFGPGTRLTVL.

The rearrangement uses TRBV19 and TRBJ2-7, with TRBD1 matching over 9 bases. Trimming at V came to 0 bases and at J to 2 bases, leaving 5 bases not matched to a gene. Germline lookup yields CDR1 LNHDA and CDR2 SQIVND (reference sequence). The CDR3 extends over 16 amino acids. Written as DNA, the CDR3 is TGTGCCAGTAGTATAGATGGGGGGACAGGGACCTACGAGCAGTACTTC. It is translated as CASSIDGGTGTYEQYF. Filled out from reference TRBV19 and TRBJ2-7, the complete variable domain reads DGGITQSPKYLFRKEGQNVTLSCEQNLNHDAMYWYRQDPGQGLRLIYYSQIVNDFQKGDIAEGYSVSREKKESFPLTVTSAQKNPTAFYLCASSIDGGTGTYEQYFGPGTRLTVT.

This chain connects TRBV6-6 to TRBJ2-7, with 8 bases that match TRBD1. The V segment lost 4 bases and the J segment 7 bases; nucleotides outside the gene matches: 6. Germline V gene data show CDR1 as MNHNY and CDR2 as SVGAGI (reference sequence). This CDR3 region has 13 residues. The CDR3 DNA reads as TGTGCCAGCAGTTTCCCCGGGACAGGTGAGCAGTACTTC. Encoded protein: CASSFPGTGEQYF.

The V call is TRBV7-3, the J call TRBJ2-7, with 8 nucleotides matching TRBD2. V was clipped by 8 bases and J by 3 bases; unmatched bases: 9. There are 14 residues in the CDR3. The germline CDR1 and CDR2 sequences are SGHTA and FQGTGA. CDR3 coding DNA: TGTGCCAGCTCCTTAGCGGGAACGGGCTACGAGCAGTACTTC. Its protein is CASSLAGTGYEQYF.

This chain uses TRBV11-2 with TRBJ1-3; 7 bases map to TRBD1. V gave up 5 bases and J gave up 4 bases; unmatched junction bases: 11. Germline CDR1 SGHAT, CDR2 FQNNGV. There are 16 residues in the CDR3. Here the CDR3 DNA reads TGTGCCAGCAGCGCACAGGCTAGGGGGCTCGGAAACACCATATATTTT. This sequence encodes CASSAQARGLGNTIYF.

The CDR3, as DNA: TGTGCCAGCAGTTTAGGGACAGCGAACACTGAAGCTTTCTTT. Encoded protein: CASSLGTANTEAFF. The rearrangement uses TRBV28 and TRBJ1-1; 7 positions match TRBD1. CDR1 is MDHEN and CDR2 is SYDVKM in the germline V gene. V lost 2 bases to trimming and J lost 1 base; unmatched junction nucleotides: 1. This CDR3 contains 14 residues.

This clone was seen a single time. This sequence joins TRBV5-1 and TRBJ2-7, with D possibly being TRBD2 (6 bases). The length of the CDR3 is 16 residues. V was trimmed by 4 bases and J by 2 bases, leaving 19 bases between them. Germline CDR1 is SGHRS and CDR2 is YFSETQ. DNA of the CDR3: TGCGCCAGCAGCGATAACTTGGGGAGGTTAGCCTACGAGCAGTACTTC. Amino acids: CASSDNLGRLAYEQYF.

The rearrangement links TRBV5-8 to TRBJ1-2; 11 nucleotides agree with TRBD1. The ends lost 4 bases at V and 5 bases at J; junction bases unmatched: 7. This CDR3 is 15 amino acids long. Germline V gives CDR1 SGHTS, CDR2 YDEGEE. The DNA for the CDR3 is TGTGCCAGCAGCCCCGGGACAGGGGGGATATATGGCTACACCTTC. Encoded protein: CASSPGTGGIYGYTF.

This chain joins TRBV7-3 and TRBJ2-3, with 10 nucleotides matching TRBD2. J was trimmed by 2 bases and V by 2 bases; bases with no gene match: 10. The length of the CDR3 is 18 residues. In germline, CDR1 is SGHTA, CDR2 FQGTGA. The CDR3 sequence is CASSLPLTSGYHTDTQYF. As DNA, the CDR3 is TGTGCCAGCAGCTTACCATTGACTAGCGGGTATCACACAGATACGCAGTATTTT.

CDR3 residues: CASSSLERGSGNTIYF. The DNA for the CDR3 is TGTGCCAGCAGCTCGCTTGAACGGGGCTCTGGAAACACCATATATTTT. This chain uses TRBV13 with TRBJ1-3; D unresolved. The CDR3 runs 16 residues. Germline values: CDR1 PRHDT, CDR2 FYEKMQ (reference sequence). The V end lost 4 bases, the J end lost 0 bases, and 13 bases lay between the germline ends.

V usage is TRBV21-1 and J usage is TRBJ2-7; no DNA check was done on the table's D call, TRBD2. TRBV21-1 is noted as a pseudogene. The CDR3 is made up of 10 amino acids. Here the CDR3 reads CASSPDEQYF. As DNA, the CDR3 is TGTGCCAGCAGCCCCGACGAGCAGTACTTC.

V usage is TRBV5-6 and J usage is TRBJ1-4; perhaps TRBD1 as D (5 bases). Trimming took off 1 base at V and 3 bases at J, with 16 bases between the two ends. The CDR3 extends over 17 amino acids. Germline CDR1 SGHDT, CDR2 YYEEEE. The CDR3 coding sequence is TGTGCCAGCAGCTTGCCGGGAGGGGAGACGGCTAATGAAAAACTGTTTTTT. It encodes CASSLPGGETANEKLFF.

As for this clone: One end of the junction is discordant with germline, which a read error may explain. The DNA of the CDR3 is TGTGCTAGCAACCACGCGACCTTGACAGGGTATAATGGCTACACCTTC. It specifies CASNHATLTGYNGYTF. V usage is TRBV7-7 and J usage is TRBJ1-2; TRBD1 matches at 7 bases. The germline gives CDR1 SSHAT, CDR2 FNYEAQ (reference sequence). CDR3 size: 16 residues.

The chain employs TRBV13 and TRBJ2-3; 11 bases fit TRBD2. Germline CDR1 is PRHDT and CDR2 is FYEKMQ (reference sequence). There are 16 residues in the CDR3. V gave up 5 bases and J gave up 3 bases; unmatched junction bases: 7. Written as DNA, the CDR3 is TGTGCCAGCAGCCTATTAGCGGGAGGGCGTACAGATACGCAGTATTTT. Amino acid sequence: CASSLLAGGRTDTQYF.

The chain is built from TRBV5-6 and TRBJ1-1; perhaps TRBD1 as D (6 bases). The CDR3 is made up of 12 amino acids. Germline V gene data show CDR1 as SGHDT and CDR2 as YYEEEE. V lost 4 bases and J lost 6, with 10 bases in between. The CDR3 sequence: CASSPTGSEAFF. For the CDR3, the DNA is TGTGCCAGCAGCCCGACAGGTTCTGAAGCTTTCTTT.

This clone has only one observation. This chain connects TRBV7-6 to TRBJ2-7, with 10 bases fitting TRBD2. In germline, CDR1 is SGHVS, CDR2 FNYEAQ. The CDR3 runs 15 residues. V lost 5 bases and J lost 3; bases outside the gene matches: 7. CDR3: CASSPSGSINYEQYF. In nucleotides, the CDR3 is TGTGCCAGCAGCCCTAGCGGGAGCATCAACTACGAGCAGTACTTC.

This clone appeared once. The chain employs TRBV6-2 or TRBV6-3 and TRBJ2-1; 13 bases match TRBD2. The V and J ends lost 5 bases and 6 bases, in that order; junction bases with no gene match: 7. The CDR3 covers 16 residues. The germline CDR1 and CDR2 sequences are MNHEY and SVGEGT. CDR3 residues: CASSRLAGGYSNEQFF. As DNA, the CDR3 is TGTGCCAGCAGTAGACTAGCGGGAGGTTATTCCAATGAGCAGTTCTTC.

On this clone itself: Other DNA sequences in the sample encode the same CDR3. The gene calls are TRBV6-6 and TRBJ2-1; tentatively, D is TRBD1 (6 bases). There are 15 residues in the CDR3. V gave up 2 bases and J gave up 0 bases, with 8 bases separating them. The germline V gene has CDR1 MNHNY and CDR2 SVGAGI (reference sequence). In nucleotides, the CDR3 is TGTGCCAGCAGTTACGGGGGCGGCTCCTACAATGAGCAGTTCTTC. This translates into CASSYGGGSYNEQFF.

CDR3 protein: CATSVTSGSWYNEQFF. CDR3 nucleotide sequence: TGTGCCACCAGCGTCACTAGCGGGAGCTGGTACAATGAGCAGTTCTTC. V gene TRBV15 combines with J gene TRBJ2-1; 11 positions match TRBD2. This CDR3 is 16 amino acids long. Germline lookup yields CDR1 LNHNV and CDR2 YYDKDF (reference sequence). V lost 5 bases to trimming and J lost 4 bases; unmatched junction nucleotides: 7.

The chain is built from TRBV5-1 and TRBJ1-2; D is undetermined. CDR1 and CDR2 (germline): SGHRS, YFSETQ. This CDR3 has 15 amino acids. Deletions cut 0 bases from V and 8 bases from J, with 17 bases between. CDR3 protein: CASSLGPEGFGGYTF. The CDR3 coding sequence is TGCGCCAGCAGCTTGGGGCCCGAGGGCTTCGGGGGCTACACCTTC. Variable domain in full (rest from reference TRBV5-1 and TRBJ1-2): KAGVTQTPRYLIKTRGQQVTLSCSPISGHRSVSWYQQTPGQGLQFLFEYFSETQRNKGNFPGRFSGRQFSNSRSEMNVSTLELGDSALYLCASSLGPEGFGGYTFGSGTRLTVV.

The chain has TRBV28 and TRBJ2-1; 8 bases line up with TRBD2. From germline, CDR1 is MDHEN and CDR2 SYDVKM. This CDR3 region has 13 residues. V lost 2 bases and J lost 7; bases outside the gene matches: 1. CDR3 DNA sequence: TGTGCCAGCAGTTTAACGGGAGGGAATGAGCAGTTCTTC. This encodes CASSLTGGNEQFF.

There are a few counts of this clone. V and J are TRBV28 and TRBJ2-5; TRBD1 matches 10 bases. CDR1 is MDHEN, CDR2 SYDVKM, per germline. The CDR3 is 16 amino acids. With V trimmed by 7 bases and J by 5 bases, 13 bases remained unmatched. CDR3 DNA sequence: TGTGCCAGCAAGACAGGGGGCGGGGGGACGGAGGAGACCCAGTACTTC. It yields the protein CASKTGGGGTEETQYF.